Detailed here is one TCR beta chain. Antigen specificity is unknown. The entry originates in a study of T cell repertoires in cytomegalovirus infection. At the level of the study: TCR beta signatures that were public indicated CMV infection and matching HLA type.

Germline V CDR1 and CDR2: MDHEN, SYDVKM. The CDR3 runs 13 residues. The V gene lost 1 base and the J gene lost 7 bases, with 10 bases spanning the gap. Regarding the study as a whole: What dominated the ex vivo response were HLA-C-restricted CMV-specific TCR beta clonotypes. Identification of carriers of CMV plus the relevant HLA was performed using cumulative public TCR beta family frequency.

TCRdb reprocessed the reads via MiXCR and lists one record per CDR3 protein. Of around 300,000 distinct CDR3 sequences listed, roughly 23% are singletons. What was sequenced was PBMCs. The sequence came from a human donor in good health (CMV status not recorded). Some clones in this sample may be carry-over from other donors' samples. The V call is TRBV28, the J call TRBJ1-1; weak D call: TRBD1 (5 bases). CDR3 DNA sequence: TGTGCCAGCAGTTTATATATCGACAGTGAAGCTTTCTTT. Amino acid sequence: CASSLYIDSEAFF.